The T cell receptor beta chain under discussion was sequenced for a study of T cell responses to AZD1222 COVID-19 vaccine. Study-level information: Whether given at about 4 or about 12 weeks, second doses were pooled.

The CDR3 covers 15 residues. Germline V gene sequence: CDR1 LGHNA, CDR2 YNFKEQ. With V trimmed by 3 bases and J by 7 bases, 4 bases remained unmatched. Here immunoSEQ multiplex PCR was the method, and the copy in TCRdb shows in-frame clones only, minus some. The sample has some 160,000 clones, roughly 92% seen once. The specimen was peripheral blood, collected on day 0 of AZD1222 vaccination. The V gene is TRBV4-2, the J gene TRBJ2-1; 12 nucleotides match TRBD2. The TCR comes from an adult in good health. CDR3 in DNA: TGTGCCAGCAGCCAGACTAGCGGGAGTTGGAATGAGCAGTTCTTC. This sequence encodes CASSQTSGSWNEQFF.